The source of this T cell receptor (beta chain) is a study of shared clonotypes between healthy human individuals. Study-wide results and limits: Among several donors, 4.5% to 5.5% of naive CD4 clonotypes were found in common.

This clone has a handful of counts. Its target is not known. V was cut by 0 bases and J by 3 bases, with 10 bases left in between. In germline, CDR1 is LGHNA, CDR2 YNFKEQ. The CDR3 is made up of 15 amino acids. Data came from immunoSEQ multiplex PCR; TCRdb stores just in-frame clones and leaves some out. The table records approximately 980,000 clones, roughly 72% of them present only once. This chain uses TRBV4-2 with TRBJ2-3; D is possibly TRBD1 (5 bases). The TCR originated in a man aged 18 to 29 in good health. The source material was memory CD4+ T cells sorted from blood. Subset here: CD45RA-negative fraction. Written as DNA, the CDR3 is TGTGCCAGCAGCCAAGACGACAGTCAGACAGATACGCAGTATTTT. It specifies CASSQDDSQTDTQYF.